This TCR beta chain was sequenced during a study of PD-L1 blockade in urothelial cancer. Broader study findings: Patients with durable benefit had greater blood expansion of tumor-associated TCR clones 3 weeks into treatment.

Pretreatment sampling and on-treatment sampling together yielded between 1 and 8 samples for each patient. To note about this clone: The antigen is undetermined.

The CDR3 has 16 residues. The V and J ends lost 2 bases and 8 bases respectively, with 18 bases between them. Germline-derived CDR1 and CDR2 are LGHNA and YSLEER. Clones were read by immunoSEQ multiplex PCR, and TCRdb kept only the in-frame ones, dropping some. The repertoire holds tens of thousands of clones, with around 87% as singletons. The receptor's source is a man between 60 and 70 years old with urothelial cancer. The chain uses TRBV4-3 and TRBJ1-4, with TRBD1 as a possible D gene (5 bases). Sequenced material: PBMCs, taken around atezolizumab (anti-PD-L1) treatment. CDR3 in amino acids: CASSQYDPGVGEKLFF. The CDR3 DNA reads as TGCGCCAGCAGCCAATACGACCCGGGGGTAGGGGAAAAACTGTTTTTT.